This TCR beta chain appears in the sequencing data of a study of blood T cells in healthy people across ages. Study-wide results and limits: Among long-lived donors, naive CD4+ cells were more numerous and diversity higher than in aged donors.

As concerns this clonotype: Its antigen is currently unknown.

V was shortened by 2 bases and J by 4 bases, with 15 bases between the two germline ends. The germline gives CDR1 SEHNR, CDR2 FQNEAQ (reference sequence). The CDR3 length is 15 residues. Together with a sample-barcoded 5' primer, a J-beta primer mix was included in a second PCR lasting about 7 to 11 cycles. TCRdb reanalysed the 5' RACE reads using MiXCR and keeps one entry per CDR3 protein. The sample has around 710,000 distinct CDR3 sequences; roughly 47% are singletons. V is TRBV7-9 and J is TRBJ2-7; D tentatively reads TRBD1 or TRBD2 (5 bases each). The TCR sequence derives from a woman aged 60-75 years in good health. Sequenced input: blood. CDR3 in amino acids: CASSLMGEVGYEQYF. The CDR3 region has the DNA TGTGCCAGCAGCTTAATGGGGGAAGTTGGTTACGAGCAGTACTTC. The full variable domain, completed using reference TRBV7-9 and TRBJ2-7, is DTGVSQNPRHKITKRGQNVTFRCDPISEHNRLYWYRQTLGQGPEFLTYFQNEAQLEKSRLLSDRFSAERPKGSFSTLEIQRTEQGDSAMYLCASSLMGEVGYEQYFGPGTRLTVT.